This T cell receptor beta chain was recovered during a study of blood T cell repertoires in COVID-19. The CDR3 is 17 amino acids. CDR1 LGHDT and CDR2 YNNKEL come from the germline V gene (reference sequence). Trimming took 4 bases from V and 5 from J; bases not matched to a gene: 16. TCRdb keeps only in-frame clones here, not all; method: immunoSEQ multiplex PCR. This sample has 290,000 or so clones; approximately 86% occur once, and the top ten carry about 2.3%. The gene calls are TRBV3-1 (or the pseudogene TRBV3-2) and TRBJ2-7, with TRBD2 matching 8 bases. Sequenced input: peripheral blood. The clonotype comes from a man younger than 35 with active or convalescent COVID-19. The CDR3 loop reads CASSRSRTGGPWDEQYF. In DNA form, the CDR3 reads TGTGCCAGCAGCCGGTCGCGGACGGGGGGGCCTTGGGACGAGCAGTACTTC.